This T cell receptor (beta chain) was identified during a study of blood T cell repertoires in COVID-19. Turning to the study itself: Whether acute or convalescent, the COVID-19 samples came from the United States, Italy and Spain. From T cells, B-cell-depleted T cells, or PBMCs came the material, which was cDNA or gDNA.

The V segment lost 1 base and the J segment 5 bases; nucleotides outside the gene matches: 7. Germline V gene data show CDR1 as LGHDT and CDR2 as YNNKEL (reference sequence). The CDR3 runs to 16 residues. Study processing details: Researchers report that nucleated cell counts were estimated from reference gene primer amplification. Clones were sequenced by immunoSEQ multiplex PCR, and TCRdb holds only the in-frame ones, with some missing. D and trimming were read from the DNA, whereas the V and J calls and clone size are those reported in that table. The sample contains some 340,000 clones, 85% of which appear only once.

The J gene is TRBJ1-5, the V gene TRBV3-1 (or the pseudogene TRBV3-2); TRBD1 agrees at 8 bases. Source material: peripheral blood. The clonotype originates from a young woman with acute or convalescent COVID-19. The CDR3 DNA sequence: TGTGCCAGCAGCCAAGGTACAGGGGGAGCGTATCAGCCCCAGCATTTT. Translation gives CASSQGTGGAYQPQHF.